This TCR beta chain appears in the sequencing data of a study of blood T cell repertoires in COVID-19. Authors' analysis steps: Estimation of nucleated cell counts was performed using reference gene primer amplification. Some clones are missing from TCRdb's copy, which holds only in-frame ones; the method was immunoSEQ multiplex PCR. D and trimming come from the DNA, and the V and J calls and clone size come from that table. The data show hundreds of thousands of clones, 70% to 90% seen once. Deletions cut 3 bases from V and 1 base from J, with 6 bases between. The CDR3 length is 14 residues. Germline V gives CDR1 LGHNA, CDR2 YNFKEQ. Seattle's enrolled individuals joined amid active infection and were then monitored longitudinally.

The rearrangement links TRBV4-2 to TRBJ2-2, with unresolved D. The sequencing input was peripheral blood. The clonotype was recovered from a man younger than 35 with COVID-19, enrolled during active disease. CDR3 amino acids: CASSQALNTGELFF. The CDR3 DNA is TGTGCCAGCAGCCAGGCCTTGAACACCGGGGAGCTGTTTTTT.